This TCR beta chain was observed in a study of OX40 agonist ivuxolimab in advanced cancers. In the study overall: Cohort: around 79% men, mean age 60, aged about 20 to 90. Study results and caveats: Specificity for antigen went undetermined in the expanded peripheral T cells.

The germline CDR1 and CDR2 sequences are MDHEN and SYDVKM. V gave up 2 bases and J gave up 9 bases, with 14 bases separating them. The CDR3 loop spans 14 amino acids. The protocol was immunoSEQ multiplex PCR, while the TCRdb copy is restricted to in-frame clones and leaves out a portion. The table lists tens of thousands of clones, more than 90% of them singletons. As concerns this clone: The target antigen is unknown.

The source is an adult with an advanced solid tumor such as melanoma, head and neck, liver or kidney cancer. The chain links TRBV28 to TRBJ1-5, with D unclear. The input for sequencing was CD4+ or CD8+ T cells sorted from blood, taken in a trial of the OX40 agonist ivuxolimab. The CDR3 DNA sequence: TGTGCCAGCAGTTTAGGCGGCAGCTCTCGGCCCCAGCATTTT. Its translation is CASSLGGSSRPQHF.